This note documents a single TCR beta chain sequence. Its binding antigen is unknown. Base-call qualities are not available, and no considerably larger clone is one nucleotide away. Participants in the prospective study were enrolled through a virtual design, were aged 18 to 89 years, and lived in 24 United States geographic areas. In the prospective study, cohorts were assigned on the basis of participant-reported clinical history obtained from a screening survey and a study questionnaire. ImmuneRACE Cohort 3 recovered participants were defined by two consecutive negative NP/OP PCR tests, healthcare professional clearance, or symptom resolution. Mobile phlebotomists in the prospective study collected whole blood, serum and a nasopharyngeal or oropharyngeal swab from every participant. Additional blood draws and questionnaires over an approximately two-month period could optionally be provided by prospective study participants. Prospective study blood samples were shipped either frozen or at room temperature before DNA extraction.

The CDR3 covers 14 residues, taking in both the cysteine and the phenylalanine. Solely the CDR3 DNA is kept, with 42 bases framed from the first base. V gives up 2 bases and J gives up 13 bases, and the segment between their germline ends measures 18 bases. CDR1 and CDR2 were assigned from the germline V gene as SGHTA and FQGTGA. TCRbeta CDR3 regions were amplified from genomic DNA by means of the immunoSEQ Assay, a bias-controlled multiplex PCR. The authors' pipeline ran thus. The number of nucleated cells in each sample was estimated from the amplification of reference gene primers within the assay. Sequence reads were collapsed and filtered to measure the absolute abundance of every unique TCRbeta CDR3 rearrangement. For each sample, productive Simpson clonality was calculated by taking the square root of Simpson's diversity index across productive rearrangements. Imported from immuneACCESS, the table was reduced by TCRdb to in-frame sequences with V and J called. These copies leave out some clones; in studies compared against another copy, an unresolved V gene accounts for under half, and the cause of the remainder is not known. V, J and clone size are those of that table, while D and trimming were read from the DNA. The sample records approximately 470,000 clones, approximately 90% of which are singletons. The ten largest clones add up to 0.7% of the sample.

The sample originates from a study of blood T cell repertoires in COVID-19 (dated by TCRdb to between 2020 and 2021). About the study as a whole: The collaborator samples originated in the United States, Italy and Spain and spanned the acute and convalescent phases of COVID-19. The material from the prospective study consisted of cDNA or gDNA derived from T cells, B-cell-depleted T cells, or PBMCs. The dataset comprised deeply sampled blood TCRbeta repertoires from subjects exposed to, actively infected with, or recovered from COVID-19. The repertoires were released in a freely available public database meant as a resource for research on the immune response to SARS-CoV-2. The samples were drawn from two sources: the first 160 participants of the ongoing ImmuneRACE study, and 950 to 1,500 subjects contributed by 6 global collaborators. Nearly every sample came with metadata listing a de-identified subject ID, COVID-19 status, age in years and sex. Where available, HLA class I and class II types were obtained from metadata supplied by the sample provider rather than from assay-based typing. Study-level results and caveats: The amount of clinical and demographic metadata varied by source and participant and was provided uncurated.

Sequencing used PBMCs or T cells enriched from blood (not recorded which). This chain is built from TRBV7-3 and TRBJ2-1; a tentative D match to TRBD2 spans 6 bases. The receptor was isolated from a young woman who had recovered from COVID-19. At the DNA level, the sequence is TGTGCCAGCAGCTTACCCTCGGCGGGGCCCAGACAGTTCTTC. Protein translation: CASSLPSAGPRQFF.